The 12 T cell receptor beta chains presented below share a single source sample, sequenced in a study of blood T cell repertoires in COVID-19. Clones were read by immunoSEQ multiplex PCR, and TCRdb kept only the in-frame ones, dropping some. The profile covers approximately 97,000 clones, with 80% to 90% appearing a single time and around 2.2% taken by the ten largest. The sequenced material came from peripheral blood. The receptors were gathered from a man aged 45-65 years with COVID-19, enrolled during active disease.

The V gene is TRBV2, the J gene TRBJ2-2; D perhaps matches TRBD2 (5 bases). This CDR3 is 13 amino acids long. V was clipped by 7 bases and J by 7 bases, with 13 bases between them. Germline CDR1 is SNHLY and CDR2 is FYNNEI. The CDR3 DNA follows: TGTGCCAGCACCCAAATGGCGGGCGGGGAGCTGTTTTTT. Its protein is CASTQMAGGELFF. Supplemented by reference TRBV2 and TRBJ2-2, the full variable domain reads EPEVTQTPSHQVTQMGQEVILRCVPISNHLYFYWYRQILGQKVEFLVSFYNNEISEKSEIFDDQFSVERPDGSNFTLKIRSTKLEDSAMYFCASTQMAGGELFFGEGSRLTVL.

This sequence joins TRBV5-1 and TRBJ2-7; 8 nucleotides match TRBD1. With V trimmed by 3 bases and J by 5 bases, 10 bases remained unmatched. This CDR3 spans 15 amino acids. Germline CDR1 is SGHRS and CDR2 is YFSETQ. The CDR3 bases are TGCGCCAGCAGCTACGCAGGGGGCGCATTCGACGAGCAGTACTTC. Protein product: CASSYAGGAFDEQYF.

As regards this clone: One junction end does not reproduce the germline sequence, and a read error may be involved. This chain connects TRBV11-2 to TRBJ1-2; 9 bases fit TRBD1. Germline V gives CDR1 SGHAT, CDR2 FQNNGV. The CDR3 runs 11 residues. For the CDR3, the DNA is TGTGCCAGCAGCTCGATGGGACAGGGTTTCTTC. Residues: CASSSMGQGFF.

CDR3 bases: TGTGCCAGCAGCTGGAGTGAGGGCAATCAGCCCCAGCATTTT. Its protein is CASSWSEGNQPQHF. The chain uses TRBV5-5 and TRBJ1-5; D is uncertain. The CDR3 runs to 14 residues. V was cut by 3 bases and J by 2 bases, with 9 bases left in between. Germline-derived CDR1 and CDR2 are SGHKS and YYEKEE (reference sequence).

This sequence joins TRBV6-1 and TRBJ1-2; 8 bases fit TRBD1. The CDR3 consists of 14 residues. The trim removed 2 bases at V and 7 bases at J, leaving 6 bases unmatched. Germline V gene lookup returns CDR1 MNHNS and CDR2 SASEGT. Written as DNA, the CDR3 is TGTGCCAGCAGTGAACAGACAGGGGTTCGTGGCTACACCTTC. This codes for CASSEQTGVRGYTF.

This clone was detected a few times. The chain uses TRBV7-8 and TRBJ1-6; the D is unclear. CDR1 and CDR2 from the germline V gene are SGHVS and FQNEAQ. The CDR3 is 15 amino acids. Between the trimmed V and J ends, which lost 6 bases and 4 bases, there was a span of 13 bases. The CDR3 protein is CASRTALVYNSPLHF. The CDR3 nucleotides are TGTGCCAGCAGAACTGCACTGGTGTATAATTCACCCCTCCACTTT.

The V and J genes are TRBV2 and TRBJ2-2; 10 bases agree with TRBD1. This CDR3 comprises 15 residues. The J segment lost 4 bases and the V segment lost 4 bases, leaving 3 bases of the junction unmatched. Germline assignment: CDR1 SNHLY and CDR2 FYNNEI. The CDR3 here is CASSGRDRGTGELFF. In DNA, the CDR3 is TGTGCCAGCAGTGGCCGGGACAGGGGCACCGGGGAGCTGTTTTTT.

The chain employs TRBV6-1 and TRBJ1-6, with D possibly matching TRBD1 (5 bases). The germline gives CDR1 MNHNS, CDR2 SASEGT. The length of the CDR3 is 15 residues. Trimming pared 1 base from V and 10 bases from J, leaving 14 bases between. The CDR3 sequence: CASSEVGAVRSPLHF. The CDR3 nucleotides are TGTGCCAGCAGTGAAGTTGGGGCGGTAAGATCACCCCTCCACTTT.

V usage is TRBV4-2 and J usage is TRBJ1-5, with a possible D match to TRBD1 (5 bases). In germline, CDR1 is LGHNA, CDR2 YNFKEQ. This CDR3 has 14 residues. Trimming left V 4 bases short and J 5 bases short, with 12 bases between. DNA for the CDR3: TGTGCCAGCAGCCTCCGAAGGGGTGATCAGCCCCAGCATTTT. Protein: CASSLRRGDQPQHF.

The gene calls are TRBV5-1 and TRBJ1-4; 9 bases agree with TRBD1. J lost 1 base, V lost 3 bases, and 1 base had no gene match. The germline V gene has CDR1 SGHRS and CDR2 YFSETQ. The CDR3 spans 15 residues. CDR3 nucleotides: TGCGCCAGCAGCTGGGGACAGGGAACTAATGAAAAACTGTTTTTT. Protein: CASSWGQGTNEKLFF.

This chain joins TRBV27 and TRBJ2-3; 12 nucleotides align to TRBD2. V lost 3 bases, J lost 8 bases, and 12 bases stayed unmatched. The CDR3 loop spans 17 amino acids. CDR1 and CDR2 from the germline V gene are MNHEY and SMNVEV (reference sequence). The CDR3 nucleotides read TGTGCCAGCAGTTTCGGCTCTAGCGGGGGGGGCTGGGGTACGCAGTATTTT. As protein: CASSFGSSGGGWGTQYF.

The chain carries TRBV18 and TRBJ2-5; D remains unclear. The CDR3 is 13 residues long. The germline V gene has CDR1 KGHSH and CDR2 LQKENI. The ends were cut back, 3 bases at V and 4 bases at J, with 9 bases in the middle. CDR3 protein: CASSPNLGETQYF. The CDR3, as DNA: TGTGCCAGCTCACCTAACCTCGGAGAGACCCAGTACTTC.